Listed below are T cell receptor beta chains from one sample, sequenced in a study of T cell responses to AZD1222 COVID-19 vaccine. Using immunoSEQ multiplex PCR, the repertoire was profiled, and TCRdb retains in-frame clones only, with some absent. Of about 35,000 clones listed, 70% to 90% are singletons. Material: peripheral blood, obtained on day 0 of AZD1222 vaccination. Source of these receptors: an adult in good health. The CDR3 runs from the conserved cysteine through the conserved F or W. Each record gives: D gene, CDR3 length, V gene, clone size, J gene, CDR3 DNA, CDR3 protein. A D gene is named only where the DNA matches it firmly. For some rows the clone size is stated as once, few or many, or as a class when expanded; others skip it.

d_gene: .
len: 13
v_gene: TRBV5-4
abundance: once
j_gene: TRBJ1-1
CDR3nt: TGTGCCAGCAGGGTCGGGGGGACCAGTGAAGCTTTCTTT
CDR3aa: CASRVGGTSEAFF

d_gene: .
len: 15
v_gene: TRBV7-2
abundance: .
j_gene: TRBJ2-1
CDR3nt: TGTGCCAGCACCGGAGGGGGCGAGGTGGTGAATGAGCAGTTCTTC
CDR3aa: CASTGGGEVVNEQFF

d_gene: TRBD1
len: 13
v_gene: TRBV2
abundance: .
j_gene: TRBJ1-2
CDR3nt: TGTGCCAGCAGTAACAGGGGGCCCTATGGCTACACCTTC
CDR3aa: CASSNRGPYGYTF

d_gene: TRBD1
len: 14
v_gene: TRBV27
abundance: once
j_gene: TRBJ1-1
CDR3nt: TGTGCCAGCAGTGAACAGGGGCGGGGGACTGAAGCTTTCTTT
CDR3aa: CASSEQGRGTEAFF

d_gene: .
len: 13
v_gene: TRBV6-4
abundance: .
j_gene: TRBJ2-2
CDR3nt: TGTGCCAGCAGCCCGACTACCACCGGGGAGCTGTTTTTT
CDR3aa: CASSPTTTGELFF

d_gene: .
len: 14
v_gene: TRBV4-2
abundance: once
j_gene: TRBJ2-5
CDR3nt: TGTGCCAGCAGCCAATCCGGTGGGCAAGAGACCCAGTACTTC
CDR3aa: CASSQSGGQETQYF

d_gene: .
len: 13
v_gene: TRBV27
abundance: .
j_gene: TRBJ1-5
CDR3nt: TGTGCCAGCAGTTTAATGATCAATCAGCCCCAGCATTTT
CDR3aa: CASSLMINQPQHF

d_gene: .
len: 15
v_gene: TRBV3-1/TRBV3-2
abundance: .
j_gene: TRBJ1-1
CDR3nt: TGTGCCAGCAGCCAAGGACAAAGCGGTTACACTGAAGCTTTCTTT
CDR3aa: CASSQGQSGYTEAFF

d_gene: TRBD2
len: 16
v_gene: TRBV7-7
abundance: .
j_gene: TRBJ2-2
CDR3nt: TGTGCCAGCAGCTTTTTAGCGGGAGGAAACACCGGGGAGCTGTTTTTT
CDR3aa: CASSFLAGGNTGELFF

d_gene: .
len: 14
v_gene: TRBV2
abundance: .
j_gene: TRBJ2-3
CDR3nt: TGTGCCAGCAGTGAAACAGGGGAGGAGGATACGCAGTATTTT
CDR3aa: CASSETGEEDTQYF

d_gene: .
len: 14
v_gene: TRBV5-1
abundance: .
j_gene: TRBJ2-2
CDR3nt: TGCGCCAGCAGCTTGACCTTCGAAACCGGGGAGCTGTTTTTT
CDR3aa: CASSLTFETGELFF

d_gene: .
len: 15
v_gene: TRBV5-1
abundance: .
j_gene: TRBJ2-1
CDR3nt: TGCGCCAGCAGCTTGGTGGGGGAGCTATACAATGAGCAGTTCTTC
CDR3aa: CASSLVGELYNEQFF

d_gene: TRBD1
len: 15
v_gene: TRBV5-1
abundance: .
j_gene: TRBJ1-2
CDR3nt: TGCGCCAGCAGCCTGGTCTTTGGACAGGGCACGGGCTACACCTTC
CDR3aa: CASSLVFGQGTGYTF

d_gene: .
len: 14
v_gene: TRBV24-1
abundance: .
j_gene: TRBJ1-2
CDR3nt: TGTGCCACCAGTGATTTCGGCACTAACTATGGCTACACCTTC
CDR3aa: CATSDFGTNYGYTF

d_gene: .
len: 16
v_gene: TRBV3-1/TRBV3-2
abundance: .
j_gene: TRBJ1-3
CDR3nt: TGTGCCAGCAGCCAAGGAGTAGGGGAAACTGGAAACACCATATATTTT
CDR3aa: CASSQGVGETGNTIYF

d_gene: .
len: 15
v_gene: TRBV7-2
abundance: .
j_gene: TRBJ2-7
CDR3nt: TGTGCCAGCAGCTTAGCGGTGGGCAGGGGCTACGAGCAGTACTTC
CDR3aa: CASSLAVGRGYEQYF

d_gene: TRBD1
len: 16
v_gene: TRBV4-1
abundance: .
j_gene: TRBJ2-2
CDR3nt: TGCGCCAGCAGCCAAGAACCAGGGGGCTGGACCGGGGAGCTGTTTTTT
CDR3aa: CASSQEPGGWTGELFF

d_gene: .
len: 16
v_gene: TRBV27
abundance: .
j_gene: TRBJ1-3
CDR3nt: TGTGCCAGCAGCAAAGGTTCTTACCTCTCTGGAAACACCATATATTTT
CDR3aa: CASSKGSYLSGNTIYF

d_gene: .
len: 13
v_gene: TRBV7-9
abundance: few
j_gene: TRBJ2-5
CDR3nt: TGTGCCAGCAGCTTAGGGGCACTTGGGACCCAGTACTTC
CDR3aa: CASSLGALGTQYF

d_gene: .
len: 16
v_gene: TRBV6-5
abundance: .
j_gene: TRBJ1-3
CDR3nt: TGTGCCAGCAGTTACGGGCAGGGGAGCTCTGGAAACACCATATATTTT
CDR3aa: CASSYGQGSSGNTIYF

d_gene: .
len: 15
v_gene: TRBV7-2
abundance: .
j_gene: TRBJ1-3
CDR3nt: TGTGCCAGCAGCCCGCTCGGGACCACTGGAAACACCATATATTTT
CDR3aa: CASSPLGTTGNTIYF

d_gene: .
len: 13
v_gene: TRBV7-9
abundance: once
j_gene: TRBJ1-1
CDR3nt: TGTGCCAGCACCCCGCAGGAGTACACTGAAGCTTTCTTT
CDR3aa: CASTPQEYTEAFF

d_gene: .
len: 10
v_gene: TRBV20-1
abundance: few
j_gene: TRBJ2-1
CDR3nt: TGCAGTGCATCCGGGACCCGACAGTTCTTC
CDR3aa: CSASGTRQFF

d_gene: TRBD2
len: 17
v_gene: TRBV5-1
abundance: .
j_gene: TRBJ2-1
CDR3nt: TGCGCCAGCAGCTTGGGGGATGGACTAGCGGGAGTGAGTGAGCAGTTCTTC
CDR3aa: CASSLGDGLAGVSEQFF

d_gene: .
len: 15
v_gene: TRBV10-3
abundance: once
j_gene: TRBJ1-1
CDR3nt: TGTGCCATCAGTGAGTCTCAGGGATTGAACACTGAAGCTTTCTTT
CDR3aa: CAISESQGLNTEAFF

d_gene: TRBD2
len: 15
v_gene: TRBV5-3
abundance: .
j_gene: TRBJ2-1
CDR3nt: TGTGCCAGAAGCTGTGCTAGCGGGAGTTCAGATGAGCAGTTCTTC
CDR3aa: CARSCASGSSDEQFF

d_gene: .
len: 16
v_gene: TRBV4-3
abundance: medium-sized
j_gene: TRBJ2-7
CDR3nt: TGCGCCAGCAGCCAAGATCTAAGGGGACAACTCTACGAGCAGTACTTC
CDR3aa: CASSQDLRGQLYEQYF

d_gene: TRBD1
len: 14
v_gene: TRBV5-5
abundance: .
j_gene: TRBJ1-4
CDR3nt: TGTGCCAGCAGGTTGACAGGGACCAGCGAAAAACTGTTTTTT
CDR3aa: CASRLTGTSEKLFF

d_gene: .
len: 15
v_gene: TRBV7-3
abundance: .
j_gene: TRBJ2-6
CDR3nt: TGTGCCAGCAGCCCCGGACTATCTGGGGCCAACGTCCTGACTTTC
CDR3aa: CASSPGLSGANVLTF

d_gene: TRBD1
len: 14
v_gene: TRBV5-5
abundance: .
j_gene: TRBJ1-2
CDR3nt: TGTGCCAGCAGCACAGGGGGCGCGTCCCATGGCTACACCTTC
CDR3aa: CASSTGGASHGYTF

d_gene: .
len: 14
v_gene: TRBV28
abundance: .
j_gene: TRBJ2-5
CDR3nt: TGTGCCAGCAGTTTAGTCGGGCAGAAAGAGACCCAGTACTTC
CDR3aa: CASSLVGQKETQYF

d_gene: .
len: 16
v_gene: TRBV18
abundance: .
j_gene: TRBJ2-2
CDR3nt: TGTGCCAGCTCACCACGGCTGCCGGAGAACACCGGGGAGCTGTTTTTT
CDR3aa: CASSPRLPENTGELFF

d_gene: .
len: 12
v_gene: TRBV28
abundance: .
j_gene: TRBJ1-4
CDR3nt: TGTGCCAGCAGTAGGGTAGAGGAAAAACTGTTTTTT
CDR3aa: CASSRVEEKLFF